These T cell receptor beta chains were read from a single sample in a study of blood T cell repertoires in COVID-19. Here immunoSEQ multiplex PCR was the method, and the copy in TCRdb shows in-frame clones only, minus some. The data show around 300,000 clones, approximately 92% seen once. The sequencing input was peripheral blood. These receptors all come from a woman in her 30s with COVID-19, enrolled during active disease. The CDR3 runs from the conserved cysteine through the conserved F or W. A D gene is named only where the DNA matches it firmly. Not all rows give a size; the values are once, few, many and, for expanded clones, a class.

V gene: TRBV4-3; J gene: TRBJ1-6; D gene: NA; clone size: NA; CDR3 protein: CASSQFIDSSNSPLHF; CDR3 DNA: TGCGCCAGCAGCCAATTCATCGACAGCTCTAATTCACCCCTCCACTTT
V gene: TRBV28; J gene: TRBJ1-5; D gene: NA; clone size: NA; CDR3 protein: CASSFPDQFPTENSNQPQHF; CDR3 DNA: TGTGCCAGCAGTTTCCCCGATCAATTCCCGACAGAGAATAGCAATCAGCCCCAGCATTTT
V gene: TRBV19; J gene: TRBJ2-7; D gene: TRBD2; clone size: many; CDR3 protein: CASSRREGTYEQYF; CDR3 DNA: TGTGCCAGTAGTCGGAGGGAGGGGACCTACGAGCAGTACTTC
V gene: TRBV7-3; J gene: TRBJ1-1; D gene: NA; clone size: NA; CDR3 protein: CASSLTRDTEAFF; CDR3 DNA: TGTGCCAGCAGCTTAACGCGGGACACTGAAGCTTTCTTT
V gene: TRBV27; J gene: TRBJ2-7; D gene: TRBD2; clone size: NA; CDR3 protein: CASSFLPTTSGSYEQYF; CDR3 DNA: TGTGCCAGCAGTTTTCTACCCACGACTAGCGGGTCCTACGAGCAGTACTTC
V gene: TRBV3-1/TRBV3-2; J gene: TRBJ2-1; D gene: NA; clone size: NA; CDR3 protein: CASSRLSEQFF; CDR3 DNA: TGTGCCAGCAGCCGCCTATCTGAGCAGTTCTTC
V gene: TRBV25-1; J gene: TRBJ1-2; D gene: NA; clone size: NA; CDR3 protein: CASSEGGPPYGYTF; CDR3 DNA: TGTGCCAGCAGTGAAGGCGGGCCTCCCTATGGCTACACCTTC
V gene: TRBV4-2; J gene: TRBJ2-1; D gene: TRBD2; clone size: NA; CDR3 protein: CASSQEGLAPGDEQFF; CDR3 DNA: TGTGCCAGCAGCCAAGAGGGACTAGCACCTGGGGATGAGCAGTTCTTC
V gene: TRBV28; J gene: TRBJ2-2; D gene: TRBD2; clone size: NA; CDR3 protein: CASSSGLAGGPFAGELFF; CDR3 DNA: TGTGCCAGCAGTTCGGGACTAGCGGGAGGGCCTTTCGCCGGGGAGCTGTTTTTT
V gene: TRBV18; J gene: TRBJ1-6; D gene: TRBD1; clone size: NA; CDR3 protein: CASSPIPPGQNNSPLHF; CDR3 DNA: TGTGCCAGCTCACCAATACCCCCGGGACAGAATAATTCACCCCTCCACTTT
V gene: TRBV6-5; J gene: TRBJ1-2; D gene: NA; clone size: few; CDR3 protein: CASSRQINYGYTF; CDR3 DNA: TGTGCCAGCAGCCGTCAGATTAACTATGGCTACACCTTC
V gene: TRBV6-5; J gene: TRBJ2-7; D gene: NA; clone size: NA; CDR3 protein: CASSYSWQGSYEQYF; CDR3 DNA: TGTGCCAGCAGTTACTCATGGCAGGGTTCCTACGAGCAGTACTTC
V gene: TRBV12-3/TRBV12-4; J gene: TRBJ1-1; D gene: TRBD1; clone size: NA; CDR3 protein: CASSLEDRGKAFF; CDR3 DNA: TGTGCCAGCAGTTTAGAGGACAGGGGGAAAGCTTTCTTT
V gene: TRBV7-2; J gene: TRBJ1-6; D gene: TRBD1; clone size: once; CDR3 protein: CASSFDRGTTPLHF; CDR3 DNA: TGTGCCAGCAGCTTCGACAGGGGGACTACACCCCTCCACTTT
V gene: TRBV28; J gene: TRBJ1-4; D gene: NA; clone size: once; CDR3 protein: CASSFRAGYEKLFF; CDR3 DNA: TGTGCCAGCAGTTTTCGGGCAGGGTATGAAAAACTGTTTTTT
V gene: TRBV6-5; J gene: TRBJ2-2; D gene: NA; clone size: few; CDR3 protein: CASSYSGGGELFF; CDR3 DNA: TGTGCCAGCAGTTACTCGGGAGGCGGGGAGCTGTTTTTT
V gene: TRBV28; J gene: TRBJ1-2; D gene: TRBD1; clone size: NA; CDR3 protein: CASRPTGGYGYTF; CDR3 DNA: TGTGCCAGCAGACCGACAGGGGGCTATGGCTACACCTTC
V gene: TRBV19; J gene: TRBJ1-5; D gene: TRBD1; clone size: once; CDR3 protein: CASSFWTGGGFAPQHF; CDR3 DNA: TGTGCCAGTAGTTTTTGGACAGGGGGCGGATTTGCGCCCCAGCATTTT
V gene: TRBV28; J gene: TRBJ1-3; D gene: TRBD1; clone size: NA; CDR3 protein: CASSLQGLAGNTIYF; CDR3 DNA: TGTGCCAGCAGTCTACAGGGGTTGGCTGGAAACACCATATATTTT
V gene: TRBV3-1/TRBV3-2; J gene: TRBJ2-1; D gene: NA; clone size: NA; CDR3 protein: CASSLLDLPSINEQFF; CDR3 DNA: TGTGCCAGCAGCCTACTAGATTTGCCATCAATCAATGAGCAGTTCTTC
V gene: TRBV4-1; J gene: TRBJ1-5; D gene: TRBD1; clone size: NA; CDR3 protein: CASSPIGQAKVKPQHF; CDR3 DNA: TGCGCCAGCAGCCCAATAGGACAGGCGAAAGTAAAGCCCCAGCATTTT
V gene: TRBV6-6; J gene: TRBJ2-7; D gene: NA; clone size: NA; CDR3 protein: CASSYSGSSIDEQYF; CDR3 DNA: TGTGCCAGCAGTTACTCCGGGAGTAGTATAGACGAGCAGTACTTC
V gene: TRBV4-3; J gene: TRBJ1-6; D gene: NA; clone size: NA; CDR3 protein: CASSQTARTGNSPLHF; CDR3 DNA: TGCGCCAGCAGCCAGACTGCGCGAACAGGCAATTCACCCCTCCACTTT
V gene: TRBV7-3; J gene: TRBJ2-7; D gene: NA; clone size: NA; CDR3 protein: CASSLKVGAYEQYF; CDR3 DNA: TGTGCCAGCAGCTTAAAAGTCGGAGCCTACGAGCAGTACTTC
V gene: TRBV6-5; J gene: TRBJ1-6; D gene: NA; clone size: NA; CDR3 protein: CASAPSRNSPLHF; CDR3 DNA: TGTGCCAGTGCCCCCTCCAGGAATTCACCCCTCCACTTT
V gene: TRBV18; J gene: TRBJ1-2; D gene: NA; clone size: NA; CDR3 protein: CASSPPQGSNYGYTF; CDR3 DNA: TGTGCCAGCTCACCACCGCAGGGTAGTAACTATGGCTACACCTTC
V gene: TRBV6-5; J gene: TRBJ2-7; D gene: NA; clone size: NA; CDR3 protein: CASSRRDGGQYF; CDR3 DNA: TGTGCCAGCAGCCGAAGGGACGGGGGGCAGTACTTC
V gene: TRBV4-1; J gene: TRBJ1-2; D gene: TRBD1; clone size: few; CDR3 protein: CASSPERDSNYGYTF; CDR3 DNA: TGCGCCAGCAGCCCGGAACGGGACAGCAACTATGGCTACACCTTC
V gene: TRBV10-2; J gene: TRBJ1-5; D gene: TRBD1; clone size: NA; CDR3 protein: CANRTGGSNQPQHF; CDR3 DNA: TGCGCCAACAGGACAGGAGGAAGCAATCAGCCCCAGCATTTT
V gene: TRBV2; J gene: TRBJ1-4; D gene: NA; clone size: NA; CDR3 protein: CASMWDNLEEKLFF; CDR3 DNA: TGTGCCAGCATGTGGGACAACCTGGAGGAAAAACTGTTTTTT
V gene: TRBV9; J gene: TRBJ2-1; D gene: NA; clone size: NA; CDR3 protein: CASSVAGTYNEQFF; CDR3 DNA: TGTGCCAGCAGCGTAGCGGGAACCTACAATGAGCAGTTCTTC
V gene: TRBV5-8; J gene: TRBJ2-5; D gene: TRBD1; clone size: NA; CDR3 protein: CASSVGRQGETQYF; CDR3 DNA: TGTGCCAGCAGCGTGGGTCGACAGGGTGAGACCCAGTACTTC
V gene: TRBV4-3; J gene: TRBJ2-7; D gene: NA; clone size: NA; CDR3 protein: CASSQAGDYEQYF; CDR3 DNA: TGCGCCAGCAGCCAAGCCGGAGACTACGAGCAGTACTTC
V gene: TRBV3-1/TRBV3-2; J gene: TRBJ2-2; D gene: NA; clone size: NA; CDR3 protein: CASSPPTRSLFF; CDR3 DNA: TGTGCCAGCAGCCCCCCGACGAGGTCGCTGTTTTTT
V gene: TRBV6-5; J gene: TRBJ2-7; D gene: NA; clone size: once; CDR3 protein: CASSYQGYHEQYF; CDR3 DNA: TGTGCCAGCAGTTACCAGGGATATCACGAGCAGTACTTC
V gene: TRBV27; J gene: TRBJ1-2; D gene: NA; clone size: NA; CDR3 protein: CASSQVPSGYGYTF; CDR3 DNA: TGTGCCAGCAGCCAGGTCCCTTCTGGCTATGGCTACACCTTC
V gene: TRBV3-1/TRBV3-2; J gene: TRBJ2-7; D gene: TRBD1; clone size: NA; CDR3 protein: CASSFQGASEQYF; CDR3 DNA: TGTGCCAGCAGCTTCCAGGGGGCGAGCGAGCAGTACTTC
V gene: TRBV2; J gene: TRBJ2-5; D gene: TRBD2; clone size: NA; CDR3 protein: CASSDKERGEETQYF; CDR3 DNA: TGTGCCAGCAGTGATAAGGAGCGGGGAGAAGAGACCCAGTACTTC
V gene: TRBV7-2; J gene: TRBJ2-2; D gene: TRBD1; clone size: NA; CDR3 protein: CASSAGTGWNGELFF; CDR3 DNA: TGTGCCAGCAGCGCAGGGACAGGGTGGAACGGGGAGCTGTTTTTT
V gene: TRBV5-5; J gene: TRBJ2-7; D gene: NA; clone size: NA; CDR3 protein: CASSSTTGNYEQYF; CDR3 DNA: TGTGCCAGCAGCTCTACGACAGGAAACTACGAGCAGTACTTC
V gene: TRBV3-1/TRBV3-2; J gene: TRBJ2-5; D gene: NA; clone size: NA; CDR3 protein: CASSPFPSRVETQYF; CDR3 DNA: TGTGCCAGCAGCCCCTTCCCTTCCAGGGTAGAGACCCAGTACTTC
V gene: TRBV3-1/TRBV3-2; J gene: TRBJ1-2; D gene: NA; clone size: NA; CDR3 protein: CASSEGGERGYTF; CDR3 DNA: TGTGCCAGCAGCGAAGGGGGGGAAAGGGGCTACACCTTC
V gene: TRBV9; J gene: TRBJ2-4; D gene: TRBD2; clone size: NA; CDR3 protein: CASSEGGAGKNIQYF; CDR3 DNA: TGTGCCAGCAGCGAGGGTGGAGCGGGGAAAAACATTCAGTACTTC
V gene: TRBV7-9; J gene: TRBJ2-2; D gene: TRBD1; clone size: NA; CDR3 protein: CASSWTGANTGELFF; CDR3 DNA: TGTGCCAGCAGCTGGACAGGGGCTAACACCGGGGAGCTGTTTTTT
V gene: TRBV27; J gene: TRBJ2-5; D gene: NA; clone size: NA; CDR3 protein: CASSFNREETQYF; CDR3 DNA: TGTGCCAGCAGTTTTAACAGGGAAGAGACCCAGTACTTC
V gene: TRBV28; J gene: TRBJ2-7; D gene: NA; clone size: NA; CDR3 protein: CASSLIPRSTAYEQYF; CDR3 DNA: TGTGCCAGCAGTTTAATCCCCCGGTCCACAGCCTACGAGCAGTACTTC
V gene: TRBV5-6; J gene: TRBJ2-4; D gene: TRBD2; clone size: NA; CDR3 protein: CASSSGTSRRVQYF; CDR3 DNA: TGTGCCAGCAGCTCCGGGACTAGCCGCCGGGTTCAGTACTTC
V gene: TRBV4-1; J gene: TRBJ2-5; D gene: NA; clone size: NA; CDR3 protein: CASSPLGRRNQETQYF; CDR3 DNA: TGCGCCAGCAGCCCGCTCGGGCGGAGGAATCAAGAGACCCAGTACTTC
V gene: TRBV9; J gene: TRBJ2-5; D gene: NA; clone size: NA; CDR3 protein: CASSPHLGEETQYF; CDR3 DNA: TGTGCCAGCAGCCCCCACCTGGGAGAGGAGACCCAGTACTTC
V gene: TRBV19; J gene: TRBJ1-5; D gene: NA; clone size: NA; CDR3 protein: CASSILGQGNQPQHF; CDR3 DNA: TGTGCCAGTAGTATATTAGGCCAGGGGAATCAGCCCCAGCATTTT
V gene: TRBV7-2; J gene: TRBJ2-2; D gene: TRBD1; clone size: NA; CDR3 protein: CASSFWGQGFTGELFF; CDR3 DNA: TGTGCCAGCAGCTTTTGGGGACAGGGGTTCACCGGGGAGCTGTTTTTT
V gene: TRBV19; J gene: TRBJ2-7; D gene: NA; clone size: NA; CDR3 protein: CASSSGIPYEQYF; CDR3 DNA: TGTGCCAGTAGTAGCGGGATTCCCTACGAGCAGTACTTC
V gene: TRBV9; J gene: TRBJ2-7; D gene: TRBD1; clone size: NA; CDR3 protein: CASSVYTGAEQYF; CDR3 DNA: TGTGCCAGCAGCGTCTACACAGGGGCCGAGCAGTACTTC
V gene: TRBV10-3; J gene: TRBJ1-1; D gene: TRBD1; clone size: NA; CDR3 protein: CAISESGQSPTEAFF; CDR3 DNA: TGTGCCATCAGTGAGTCGGGACAGTCGCCCACTGAAGCTTTCTTT
V gene: TRBV6-1; J gene: TRBJ2-7; D gene: TRBD1; clone size: NA; CDR3 protein: CASSERDRDYEQYF; CDR3 DNA: TGTGCCAGCAGTGAGAGGGACAGGGACTACGAGCAGTACTTC
V gene: TRBV19; J gene: TRBJ2-1; D gene: NA; clone size: NA; CDR3 protein: CASSPPWNGNEQFF; CDR3 DNA: TGTGCCAGTAGTCCTCCGTGGAACGGGAATGAGCAGTTCTTC
V gene: TRBV18; J gene: TRBJ2-4; D gene: TRBD2; clone size: NA; CDR3 protein: CASSPAAGVQNIQYF; CDR3 DNA: TGTGCCAGCTCACCGGCGGCGGGAGTTCAAAACATTCAGTACTTC
V gene: TRBV19; J gene: TRBJ1-1; D gene: TRBD1; clone size: NA; CDR3 protein: CASQAGTGENTEAFF; CDR3 DNA: TGTGCCAGCCAGGCCGGGACAGGAGAAAACACTGAAGCTTTCTTT
V gene: TRBV6-6; J gene: TRBJ2-7; D gene: NA; clone size: NA; CDR3 protein: CASSYGQGYSEQYF; CDR3 DNA: TGTGCCAGCAGTTACGGGCAGGGTTATAGCGAGCAGTACTTC